Each of the 22 T cell receptor beta chains below was sequenced from the same sample in a study of T cell responses to AZD1222 COVID-19 vaccine. The repertoire was sequenced with immunoSEQ multiplex PCR; TCRdb's copy has only in-frame clones and lacks some. The sample holds about 59,000 clones, roughly nine tenths seen once. Here the sequenced sample was peripheral blood, taken 28 days after the second AZD1222 dose. The receptors originated from an adult who received the AZD1222 COVID-19 vaccine.

The V call is TRBV11-2, the J call TRBJ1-2; possibly TRBD1 for D (5 bases). V lost 3 bases, J lost 3 bases, and 11 bases lay in between. The germline CDR1 and CDR2 sequences are SGHAT and FQNNGV. The CDR3 loop spans 14 amino acids. CDR3 DNA sequence: TGTGCCAGCAGCTTTGGGACGACAGACTATGGCTACACCTTC. This encodes CASSFGTTDYGYTF.

This chain links TRBV4-3 with TRBJ1-2; D is unresolved. The V gene's germline CDR1 is LGHNA and CDR2 YSLEER. The CDR3 totals 15 residues. V lost 0 bases to trimming and J lost 6 bases, with 14 bases between them. This chain's CDR3 is CASSQDETGFNGYTF. CDR3 nucleotide sequence: TGCGCCAGCAGCCAAGACGAGACTGGGTTCAATGGCTACACCTTC.

V and J are TRBV5-1 and TRBJ2-5, with 7 bases identical to TRBD1. The ends lost 0 bases at V and 4 bases at J; junction bases unmatched: 15. The CDR3 is 18 residues long. The germline gives CDR1 SGHRS, CDR2 YFSETQ. In DNA, the CDR3 is TGCGCCAGCAGCTTGGCACCCTCCAGGACCCGGACAGGAGAGACCCAGTACTTC. Encoded protein: CASSLAPSRTRTGETQYF.

The V gene is TRBV19, the J gene TRBJ1-5, with D possibly TRBD1 on 5 matching bases. The CDR3 length is 13 residues. The germline CDR1 and CDR2 sequences are LNHDA and SQIVND (reference sequence). V was pared by 4 bases and J by 7 bases, with 11 bases between. The DNA for the CDR3 is TGTGCCAGTAGTAGATCGGGGGGACAGCCCCAGCATTTT. Translation gives CASSRSGGQPQHF.

V is TRBV19 and J is TRBJ2-3; D assignment may be TRBD1 or TRBD2 (5 bases each). The CDR3 is made up of 16 amino acids. Germline V gives CDR1 LNHDA, CDR2 SQIVND (reference sequence). V was pared by 5 bases and J by 0 bases, with 15 bases between. CDR3 bases: TGTGCCAGTAGTTCTGGACCGGGACGGAGCACAGATACGCAGTATTTT. This translates into CASSSGPGRSTDTQYF.

The genes are TRBV10-1 and TRBJ2-7; possible D gene TRBD2, 5 bases. Germline-derived CDR1 and CDR2 are WNHNN and SYGVQD (reference sequence). The CDR3 runs 13 residues. V was shortened by 4 bases and J by 2 bases, with 9 bases between the two germline ends. CDR3 in DNA: TGCGCCAGCAGTGCAGCGGTAACCTACGAGCAGTACTTC. This sequence encodes CASSAAVTYEQYF.

The V call is TRBV18, the J call TRBJ2-2; 7 bases line up with TRBD2. This CDR3 is 17 amino acids long. Germline CDR1 reads KGHSH; CDR2 reads LQKENI. With V trimmed by 2 bases and J by 5 bases, 11 bases remained unmatched. The chain's CDR3 is CASSPIGAGFSTGELFF. CDR3 DNA sequence: TGTGCCAGCTCACCAATCGGAGCGGGATTCAGTACCGGGGAGCTGTTTTTT.

This clone was seen once. This chain uses TRBV6-5 with TRBJ2-7; 10 positions agree with TRBD2. The J segment lost 3 bases and the V segment lost 0 bases, leaving 2 bases of the junction unmatched. CDR3 size: 15 residues. Germline V gives CDR1 MNHEY, CDR2 SVGAGI. CDR3 region: CASSYSAGGGYEQYF. In DNA, the CDR3 is TGTGCCAGCAGTTACTCAGCGGGGGGGGGCTACGAGCAGTACTTC.

This rearrangement joins TRBV21-1 to TRBJ1-2. TRBV21-1 is marked as a pseudogene. CDR3 length equals 15 residues. The CDR3: CASSKAYSGNYGYTF. The CDR3 nucleotides read TGTGCCAGCAGCAAAGCTTATAGCGGTAACTATGGCTACACCTTC.

The count of this clone is one. The CDR3 coding sequence is TGTGCCAGCAGCGGGCAGGGGGCGGATAATTCACCCCTCCACTTT. It translates to CASSGQGADNSPLHF. V and J are TRBV9 and TRBJ1-6; 8 nucleotides align to TRBD1. V lost 3 bases and J lost 5; bases outside the gene matches: 4. The CDR3 is made up of 15 amino acids. CDR1 is SGDLS and CDR2 is YYNGEE in the germline V gene.

Only one count was recorded for this clone. The chain joins TRBV5-8 to TRBJ2-5; no definite D call. Deletions cut 0 bases from V and 3 bases from J, with 15 bases between. Germline V gene lookup returns CDR1 SGHTS and CDR2 YDEGEE. CDR3 length: 16 amino acids. The CDR3 sequence: CASSLGKWVTEETQYF. For the CDR3, the DNA is TGTGCCAGCAGCTTGGGCAAGTGGGTGACCGAAGAGACCCAGTACTTC. Based on the CDR3 plus reference TRBV5-8 and TRBJ2-5, the full variable domain is EAGVTQSPTHLIKTRGQQATLRCSPISGHTSVYWYQQALGLGLQFLLWYDEGEERNRGNFPPRFSGRQFPNYSSELNVNALELEDSALYLCASSLGKWVTEETQYFGPGTRLLVL.

The chain combines TRBV5-5 with TRBJ2-4; 7 nucleotides match TRBD1. The CDR3 is 15 amino acids. Germline lookup yields CDR1 SGHKS and CDR2 YYEKEE (reference sequence). Germline trimming cut 6 bases from V and 1 base from J; bases unmatched to any gene: 7. The CDR3: CASNTDRAAKNIQYF. The DNA for the CDR3 is TGTGCCAGCAACACAGACAGGGCGGCCAAAAACATTCAGTACTTC.

V is TRBV18 and J is TRBJ2-1; D is unclear. Trimming took 5 bases from V and 7 from J, leaving 12 bases between them. CDR3 length: 13 amino acids. Per the germline V gene, CDR1 is KGHSH and CDR2 is LQKENI. This CDR3 is CASSSSLWNEQFF. CDR3 sequence (DNA): TGTGCCAGCTCAAGCTCCCTGTGGAATGAGCAGTTCTTC. Combining the CDR3 with reference TRBV18 and TRBJ2-1 gives the whole variable domain NAGVMQNPRHLVRRRGQEARLRCSPMKGHSHVYWYRQLPEEGLKFMVYLQKENIIDESGMPKERFSAEFPKEGPSILRIQQVVRGDSAAYFCASSSSLWNEQFFGPGTRLTVL.

The CDR3 here is CASSQSEEKLFF. In DNA, the CDR3 is TGTGCCAGCAGCCAATCCGAGGAAAAACTGTTTTTT. The chain links TRBV16 to TRBJ1-4, with D hard to call. Germline V gene lookup returns CDR1 KGHSY and CDR2 FQNENV. There are 12 residues in the CDR3. V lost 0 bases to trimming and J lost 8 bases, with 4 bases between them.

The gene calls are TRBV6-2 or TRBV6-3 and TRBJ2-7, with 7 bases identical to TRBD2. The CDR3 consists of 12 residues. The V gene's germline CDR1 is MNHEY and CDR2 SVGEGT. V shed 6 bases, J shed 6 bases, and the junction held 5 bases outside the gene matches. CDR3 in amino acids: CASSPGLGEQYF. The CDR3 DNA sequence: TGTGCCAGCAGCCCCGGACTAGGCGAGCAGTACTTC.

The chain links TRBV2 to TRBJ2-3; no reliable D call. V was clipped by 6 bases and J by 3 bases, with 10 bases between them. The CDR3 length is 13 residues. CDR1 is SNHLY, CDR2 FYNNEI, per germline. The CDR3 region is CASRRVITDTQYF. The CDR3 nucleotides are TGTGCCAGCAGAAGGGTAATAACAGATACGCAGTATTTT.

V is TRBV7-3 and J is TRBJ2-3; D is perhaps TRBD2 (7 bases). Germline loops: CDR1 SGHTA, CDR2 FQGTGA. This CDR3 is built from 15 residues. V was cut by 1 base and J by 1 base, with 9 bases left in between. The DNA for the CDR3 is TGTGCCAGCAGCTTAAGCGGGGGCCGCACAGATACGCAGTATTTT. This codes for CASSLSGGRTDTQYF.

J is TRBJ1-3 and V is TRBV11-3; a weak D match, TRBD1 (5 bases). Trimming pared 5 bases from V and 0 bases from J, leaving 17 bases between. From germline, CDR1 is SGHNT and CDR2 YENEEA. There are 17 residues in the CDR3. CDR3 region: CASSLRTGLNSGNTIYF. CDR3 coding DNA: TGTGCCAGCAGCCTTCGCACAGGCTTGAACTCTGGAAACACCATATATTTT.

This clone was recorded a few times. The chain combines TRBV2 with TRBJ1-3; D unresolved. Germline values: CDR1 SNHLY, CDR2 FYNNEI. Trimming took off 4 bases at V and 0 bases at J, with 13 bases between the two ends. The CDR3 totals 16 residues. The CDR3 DNA is TGTGCCAGCAGTGCCCTGAGGAAGAACTCTGGAAACACCATATATTTT. Translation: CASSALRKNSGNTIYF.

This chain connects TRBV29-1 to TRBJ2-6; no definite D call. In germline, CDR1 is SQVTM, CDR2 ANQGSEA. The CDR3 spans 15 residues. The V gene lost 6 bases and the J gene lost 3 bases, with 15 bases spanning the gap. The CDR3 bases are TGCAGCGTGCGACATGATGAGATTGGGGCCAACGTCCTGACTTTC. The encoded protein is CSVRHDEIGANVLTF.

The V call is TRBV3-1 (or the pseudogene TRBV3-2), the J call TRBJ1-5; no clear D gene. Germline CDR1 reads LGHDT; CDR2 reads YNNKEL (reference sequence). Trimming removed 4 bases from V and 1 base from J, with 8 bases in between. CDR3 length: 14 amino acids. DNA of the CDR3: TGTGCCAGCAGCCCCGGCAGGAGCAATCAGCCCCAGCATTTT. Its translation: CASSPGRSNQPQHF.

The gene calls are TRBV11-2 and TRBJ1-2, with 9 positions matching TRBD1. CDR3 length: 15 amino acids. With V trimmed by 5 bases and J by 4 bases, 8 bases remained unmatched. CDR1 is SGHAT and CDR2 is FQNNGV in the germline V gene. As DNA, the CDR3 is TGTGCCAGCAGCCATGGGACAGGGAGGACCTATGGCTACACCTTC. It yields the protein CASSHGTGRTYGYTF.